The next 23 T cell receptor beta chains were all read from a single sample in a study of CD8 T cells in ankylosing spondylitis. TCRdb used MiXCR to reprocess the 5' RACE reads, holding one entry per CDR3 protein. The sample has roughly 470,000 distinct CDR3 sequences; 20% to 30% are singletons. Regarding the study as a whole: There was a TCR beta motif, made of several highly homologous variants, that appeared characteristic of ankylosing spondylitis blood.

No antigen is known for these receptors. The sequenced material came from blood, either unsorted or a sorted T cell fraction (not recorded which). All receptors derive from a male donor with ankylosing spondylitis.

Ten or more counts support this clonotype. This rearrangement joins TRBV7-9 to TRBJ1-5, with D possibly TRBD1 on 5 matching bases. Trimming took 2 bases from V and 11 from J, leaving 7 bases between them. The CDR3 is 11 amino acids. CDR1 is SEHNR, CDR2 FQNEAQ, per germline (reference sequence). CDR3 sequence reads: CASSLQGAQHF. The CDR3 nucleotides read TGTGCCAGCAGCTTACAGGGAGCCCAGCATTTT.

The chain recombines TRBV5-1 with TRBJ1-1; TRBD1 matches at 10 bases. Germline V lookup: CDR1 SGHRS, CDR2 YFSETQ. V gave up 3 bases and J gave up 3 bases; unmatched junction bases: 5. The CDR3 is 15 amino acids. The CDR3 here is CASSSDRGEDTEAFF. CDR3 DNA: TGCGCCAGCAGCTCGGACAGGGGGGAGGACACTGAAGCTTTCTTT.

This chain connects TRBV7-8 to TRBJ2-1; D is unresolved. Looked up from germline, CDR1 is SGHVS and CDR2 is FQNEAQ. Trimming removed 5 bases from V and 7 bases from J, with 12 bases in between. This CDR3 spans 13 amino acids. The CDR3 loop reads CASSRSRLNEQFF. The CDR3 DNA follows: TGTGCCAGCAGCCGGTCTAGGCTGAATGAGCAGTTCTTC.

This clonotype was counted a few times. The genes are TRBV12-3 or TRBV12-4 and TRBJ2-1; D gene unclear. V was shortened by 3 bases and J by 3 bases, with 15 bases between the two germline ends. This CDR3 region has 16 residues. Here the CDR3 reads CASSLFVAADYNEQFF. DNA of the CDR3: TGTGCCAGCAGTTTGTTTGTAGCTGCGGACTACAATGAGCAGTTCTTC.

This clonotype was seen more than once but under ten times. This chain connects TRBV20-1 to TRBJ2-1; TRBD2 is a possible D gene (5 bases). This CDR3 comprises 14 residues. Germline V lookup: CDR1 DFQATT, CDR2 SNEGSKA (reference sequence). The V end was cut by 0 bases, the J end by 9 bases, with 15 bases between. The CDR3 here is CSARDSPGLGEQFF. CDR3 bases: TGCAGTGCTAGAGACTCCCCTGGACTGGGTGAGCAGTTCTTC.

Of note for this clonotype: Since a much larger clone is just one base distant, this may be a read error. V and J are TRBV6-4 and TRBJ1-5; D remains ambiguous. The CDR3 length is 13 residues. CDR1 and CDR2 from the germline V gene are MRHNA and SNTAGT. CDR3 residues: CANSEQLNQPQHF. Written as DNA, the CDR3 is TGTGCCAACAGTGAACAGCTCAATCAGCCCCAGCATTTT.

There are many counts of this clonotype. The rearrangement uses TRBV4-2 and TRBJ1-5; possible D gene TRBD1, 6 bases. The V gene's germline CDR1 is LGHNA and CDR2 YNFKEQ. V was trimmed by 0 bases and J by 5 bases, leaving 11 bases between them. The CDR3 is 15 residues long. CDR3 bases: TGTGCCAGCAGCCAAGATTTAGGGGGGCATCAGCCCCAGCATTTT. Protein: CASSQDLGGHQPQHF.

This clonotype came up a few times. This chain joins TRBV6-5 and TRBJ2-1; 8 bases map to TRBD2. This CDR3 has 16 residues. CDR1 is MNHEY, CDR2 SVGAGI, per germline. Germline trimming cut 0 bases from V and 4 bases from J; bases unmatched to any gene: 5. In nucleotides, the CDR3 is TGTGCCAGCAGTTACTCGATTAGCGGGACTTACAATGAGCAGTTCTTC. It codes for CASSYSISGTYNEQFF.

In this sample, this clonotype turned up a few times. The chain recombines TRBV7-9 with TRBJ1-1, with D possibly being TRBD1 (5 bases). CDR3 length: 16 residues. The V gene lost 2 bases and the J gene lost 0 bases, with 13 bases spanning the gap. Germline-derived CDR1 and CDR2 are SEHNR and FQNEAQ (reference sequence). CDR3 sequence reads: CASSLRQGFLNTEAFF. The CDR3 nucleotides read TGTGCCAGCAGCTTAAGGCAGGGCTTCTTGAACACTGAAGCTTTCTTT.

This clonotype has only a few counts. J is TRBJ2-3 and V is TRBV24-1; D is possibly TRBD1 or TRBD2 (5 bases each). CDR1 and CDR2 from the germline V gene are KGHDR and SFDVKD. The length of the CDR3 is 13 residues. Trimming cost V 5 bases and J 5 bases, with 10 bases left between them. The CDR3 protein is CATSGGARDTQYF. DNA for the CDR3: TGTGCCACCAGTGGAGGGGCCCGAGATACGCAGTATTTT.

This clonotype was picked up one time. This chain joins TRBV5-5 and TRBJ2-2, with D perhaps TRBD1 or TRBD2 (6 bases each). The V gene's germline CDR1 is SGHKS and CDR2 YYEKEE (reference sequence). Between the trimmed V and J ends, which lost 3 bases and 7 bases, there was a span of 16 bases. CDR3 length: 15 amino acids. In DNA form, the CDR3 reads TGTGCCAGCAGCTCACAGGGACTGTCGGGCGGGGAGCTGTTTTTT. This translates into CASSSQGLSGGELFF.

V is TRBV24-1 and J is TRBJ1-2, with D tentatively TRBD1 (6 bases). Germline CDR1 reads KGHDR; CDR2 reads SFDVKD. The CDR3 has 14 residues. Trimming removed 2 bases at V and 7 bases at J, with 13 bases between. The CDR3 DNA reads TGTGCCACCAGTGATTCCAGGGGTTGGAGTGGCTACACCTTC. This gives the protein CATSDSRGWSGYTF.

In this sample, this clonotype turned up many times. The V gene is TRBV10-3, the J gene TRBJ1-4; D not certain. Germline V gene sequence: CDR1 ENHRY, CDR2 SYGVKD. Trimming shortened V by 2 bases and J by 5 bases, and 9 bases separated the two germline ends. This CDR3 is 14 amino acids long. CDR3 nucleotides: TGTGCCATCAGTGAGGGGTTGGAGAATGAAAAACTGTTTTTT. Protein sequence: CAISEGLENEKLFF.

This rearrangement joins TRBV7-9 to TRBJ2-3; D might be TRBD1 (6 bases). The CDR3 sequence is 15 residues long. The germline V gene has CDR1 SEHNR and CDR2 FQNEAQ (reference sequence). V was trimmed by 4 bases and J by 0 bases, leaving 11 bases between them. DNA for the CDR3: TGTGCCAGCAGCTCTCGGGACACTAGCACAGATACGCAGTATTTT. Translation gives CASSSRDTSTDTQYF.

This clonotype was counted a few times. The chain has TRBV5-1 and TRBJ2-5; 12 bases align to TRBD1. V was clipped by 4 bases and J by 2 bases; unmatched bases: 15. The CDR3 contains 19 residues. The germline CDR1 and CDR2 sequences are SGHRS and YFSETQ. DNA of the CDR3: TGCGCCAGCAGCCTATACCGGGACAGGGGGCAGGGGCGACAAGAGACCCAGTACTTC. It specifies CASSLYRDRGQGRQETQYF.

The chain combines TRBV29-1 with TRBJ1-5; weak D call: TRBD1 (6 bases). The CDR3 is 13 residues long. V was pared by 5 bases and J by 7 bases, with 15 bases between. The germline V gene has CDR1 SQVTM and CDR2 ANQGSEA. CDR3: CSVSGVQGQPQHF. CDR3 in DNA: TGCAGCGTTTCAGGGGTTCAGGGACAGCCCCAGCATTTT.

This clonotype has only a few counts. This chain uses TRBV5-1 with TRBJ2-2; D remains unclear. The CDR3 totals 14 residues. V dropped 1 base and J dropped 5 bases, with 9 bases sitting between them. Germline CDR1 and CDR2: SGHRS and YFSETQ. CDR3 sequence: CASSLMEWTGELFF. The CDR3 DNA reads TGCGCCAGCAGCTTGATGGAGTGGACCGGGGAGCTGTTTTTT.

DNA of the CDR3: TGCAGTGCTAGAAGGGGAACTCTCACAGATACGCAGTATTTT. Its translation is CSARRGTLTDTQYF. The chain has TRBV20-1 and TRBJ2-3, with D perhaps matching TRBD1 (5 bases). Germline V gene data show CDR1 as DFQATT and CDR2 as SNEGSKA (reference sequence). Trimming cost V 2 bases and J 2 bases, with 11 bases left between them. CDR3 length: 14 residues.

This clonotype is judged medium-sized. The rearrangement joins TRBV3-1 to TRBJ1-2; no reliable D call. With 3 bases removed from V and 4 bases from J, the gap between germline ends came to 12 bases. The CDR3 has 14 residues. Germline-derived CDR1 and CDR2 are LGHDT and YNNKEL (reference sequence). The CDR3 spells CASSQLSQTYGYTF. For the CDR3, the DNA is TGTGCCAGCAGCCAGTTATCACAGACCTATGGCTACACCTTC.

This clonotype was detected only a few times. In nucleotides, the CDR3 is TGTGCCAGCACCCGAGGGGGAGGGAGTTACTCCTACGAGCAGTACGTC. This sequence encodes CASTRGGGSYSYEQYV. The chain carries TRBV2 and TRBJ2-7, with D perhaps matching TRBD2 (7 bases). V was cut by 7 bases and J by 0 bases, with 19 bases left in between. The CDR3 extends over 16 amino acids. Germline V gives CDR1 SNHLY, CDR2 FYNNEI.

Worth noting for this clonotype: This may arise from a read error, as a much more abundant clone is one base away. The CDR3 reads CASSPSGGNNEQFF. The CDR3 coding sequence is TGCGCCAGCAGCCCCTCGGGGGGAAACAATGAGCAGTTCTTC. The chain uses TRBV5-1 and TRBJ2-1; 7 bases align to TRBD2. Per the germline V gene, CDR1 is SGHRS and CDR2 is YFSETQ. V lost 4 bases and J lost 5; bases outside the gene matches: 6. The CDR3 is 14 amino acids.

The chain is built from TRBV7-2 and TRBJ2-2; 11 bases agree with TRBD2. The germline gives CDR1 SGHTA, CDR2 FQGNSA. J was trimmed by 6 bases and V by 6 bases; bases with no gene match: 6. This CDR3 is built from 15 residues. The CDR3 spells CASRLLAGGAGELFF. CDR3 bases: TGTGCCAGCAGATTGCTAGCGGGAGGCGCCGGGGAGCTGTTTTTT.

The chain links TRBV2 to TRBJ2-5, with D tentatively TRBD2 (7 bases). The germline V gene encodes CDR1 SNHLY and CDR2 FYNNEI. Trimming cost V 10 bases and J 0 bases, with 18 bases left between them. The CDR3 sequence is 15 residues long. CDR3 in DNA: TGTGCCACCCCAGAAGGGGGGGCGAACCAAGAGACCCAGTACTTC. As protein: CATPEGGANQETQYF.